This TCR beta chain was observed in a study of blood T cell repertoires in COVID-19. In the study overall: Nucleic acid was either cDNA or gDNA, and it came from T cells, B-cell-depleted T cells, or PBMCs.

Repertoires were generated with immunoSEQ multiplex PCR, while TCRdb's copy carries only in-frame clones and drops some. The sample records roughly 200,000 clones, about four fifths being singletons. Losses at the gene ends were 2 bases for V and 5 bases for J; bases not matched to a gene: 3. This CDR3 is 15 amino acids long. Germline V gene lookup returns CDR1 SGHKS and CDR2 YYEKEE (reference sequence). The chain joins TRBV5-5 to TRBJ2-1; 11 nucleotides agree with TRBD2. The specimen was peripheral blood. The TCR sequence derives from a woman aged 40 to 55 with COVID-19, enrolled during active disease. CDR3 amino acids: CASSLGTSGNNEQFF. The DNA of the CDR3 is TGTGCCAGCAGCTTAGGGACTAGCGGAAACAATGAGCAGTTCTTC.